These T cell receptor beta chains were read from a single sample in a study of blood T cell repertoires in COVID-19. TCRdb's table, derived via immunoSEQ multiplex PCR, lists solely in-frame clones and lacks some. The sample carries 130,000 to 150,000 clones, around 87% recorded once. Input material: PBMCs or T cells enriched from blood (not recorded which). These TCRs come from a man aged 60-69 years who had recovered from COVID-19. Both conserved end residues are part of each CDR3. Part of the rows lack a size; the others show once, few, many or a class for expanded clones.

clone_size: .
v_call: TRBV7-6
j_call: TRBJ2-7
cdr3_aa: CASSLGASGRAGGQYF

clone_size: .
v_call: TRBV7-9
j_call: TRBJ2-5
cdr3_aa: CASTASVQETQYF

clone_size: .
v_call: TRBV6-5
j_call: TRBJ1-4
cdr3_aa: CATLTGERGEKLFF

clone_size: .
v_call: TRBV6-5
j_call: TRBJ2-7
cdr3_aa: CATQPGTGPYEQYF

clone_size: .
v_call: TRBV5-1
j_call: TRBJ2-5
cdr3_aa: CASSFSSEETQYF

clone_size: .
v_call: TRBV28
j_call: TRBJ2-7
cdr3_aa: CASTRTTTYEQYF

clone_size: .
v_call: TRBV25-1
j_call: TRBJ1-5
cdr3_aa: CASSDLAGRDQPQHF

clone_size: .
v_call: TRBV30
j_call: TRBJ1-5
cdr3_aa: CAWSGGQNQPQHF

clone_size: .
v_call: TRBV28
j_call: TRBJ2-7
cdr3_aa: CASRTGTGIYEQYF

clone_size: .
v_call: TRBV6-1
j_call: TRBJ2-1
cdr3_aa: CASSEASGGYNEQFF

clone_size: .
v_call: TRBV5-4
j_call: TRBJ2-5
cdr3_aa: CASSQRTGQETQYF

clone_size: .
v_call: TRBV5-1
j_call: TRBJ2-7
cdr3_aa: CASRRQTLIVDEQYF

clone_size: .
v_call: TRBV27
j_call: TRBJ2-5
cdr3_aa: CASSPLAGGLEETQYF

clone_size: .
v_call: TRBV5-4
j_call: TRBJ2-5
cdr3_aa: CASSQQGRETQYF

clone_size: .
v_call: TRBV7-8
j_call: TRBJ2-1
cdr3_aa: CASSPGTSGRLGEQFF

clone_size: .
v_call: TRBV5-1
j_call: TRBJ2-3
cdr3_aa: CASSSMGGDTQYF

clone_size: once
v_call: TRBV7-3
j_call: TRBJ2-6
cdr3_aa: CASSPGGRGANVLTF

clone_size: .
v_call: TRBV7-9
j_call: TRBJ2-3
cdr3_aa: CASSFFLLAGGTDTQYF

clone_size: .
v_call: TRBV9
j_call: TRBJ2-3
cdr3_aa: CASSGRQGGMDTQYF

clone_size: .
v_call: TRBV30
j_call: TRBJ2-7
cdr3_aa: CAWSVDIGGYEQYF

clone_size: .
v_call: TRBV28
j_call: TRBJ1-6
cdr3_aa: CASSSGQAASPLHF

clone_size: .
v_call: TRBV18
j_call: TRBJ1-4
cdr3_aa: CASSPGPDRRLEKLFF

clone_size: .
v_call: TRBV29-1
j_call: TRBJ1-1
cdr3_aa: CSARQGEYTEAFF

clone_size: .
v_call: TRBV5-5
j_call: TRBJ2-5
cdr3_aa: CASSKGTGSETQYF

clone_size: .
v_call: TRBV7-9
j_call: TRBJ2-7
cdr3_aa: CASSAQPREQYF

clone_size: .
v_call: TRBV28
j_call: TRBJ1-2
cdr3_aa: CATHYQLGGYTF

clone_size: once
v_call: TRBV29-1
j_call: TRBJ2-1
cdr3_aa: CSSSGVSYNEQFF

clone_size: .
v_call: TRBV5-1
j_call: TRBJ2-7
cdr3_aa: CASSLGSSYEQYF

clone_size: .
v_call: TRBV3-1/TRBV3-2
j_call: TRBJ2-7
cdr3_aa: CASSRGGSEQYF

clone_size: .
v_call: TRBV28
j_call: TRBJ2-1
cdr3_aa: CASTRTGYVGQFF

clone_size: .
v_call: TRBV5-5
j_call: TRBJ1-1
cdr3_aa: CASSFAQTNTEAFF

clone_size: .
v_call: TRBV7-9
j_call: TRBJ2-7
cdr3_aa: CASSLVRAGNHEQYF

clone_size: .
v_call: TRBV6-5
j_call: TRBJ1-2
cdr3_aa: CASSSDIGSGYTF

clone_size: once
v_call: TRBV7-6
j_call: TRBJ1-2
cdr3_aa: CASSALTAAGYYGYTF

clone_size: few
v_call: TRBV27
j_call: TRBJ1-1
cdr3_aa: CASSSTDSVGTEAFF

clone_size: .
v_call: TRBV2
j_call: TRBJ1-3
cdr3_aa: CASRGEVAGNTIYF

clone_size: .
v_call: TRBV19
j_call: TRBJ1-6
cdr3_aa: CASSTGQGENSPLHF